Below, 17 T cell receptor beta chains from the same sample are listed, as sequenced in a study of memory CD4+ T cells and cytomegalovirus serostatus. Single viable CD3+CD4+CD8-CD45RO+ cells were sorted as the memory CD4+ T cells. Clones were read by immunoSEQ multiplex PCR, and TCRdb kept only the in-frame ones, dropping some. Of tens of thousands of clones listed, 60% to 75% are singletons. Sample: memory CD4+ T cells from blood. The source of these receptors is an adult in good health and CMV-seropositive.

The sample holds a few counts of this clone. DNA of the CDR3: TGTGCCTGGAGTTTACCCCAGGTCACTGAAGCTTTCTTT. This codes for CAWSLPQVTEAFF. The chain recombines TRBV30 with TRBJ1-1; D gene uncertain. Trimming removed 2 bases from V and 4 bases from J, with 11 bases in between. The CDR3 is 13 residues long. Germline V gene sequence: CDR1 GTSNPN, CDR2 SVGIG (reference sequence).

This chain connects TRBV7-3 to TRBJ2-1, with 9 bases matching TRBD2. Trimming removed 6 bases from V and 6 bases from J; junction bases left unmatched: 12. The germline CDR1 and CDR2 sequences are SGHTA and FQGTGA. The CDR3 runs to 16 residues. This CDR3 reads CASRKTTSGHVNEQFF. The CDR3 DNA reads TGTGCCAGCAGGAAAACGACTAGCGGACACGTCAATGAGCAGTTCTTC. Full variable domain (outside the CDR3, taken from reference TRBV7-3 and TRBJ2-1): GAGVSQTPSNKVTEKGKYVELRCDPISGHTALYWYRQSLGQGPEFLIYFQGTGAADDSGLPNDRFFAVRPEGSVSTLKIQRTERGDSAVYLCASRKTTSGHVNEQFFGPGTRLTVL.

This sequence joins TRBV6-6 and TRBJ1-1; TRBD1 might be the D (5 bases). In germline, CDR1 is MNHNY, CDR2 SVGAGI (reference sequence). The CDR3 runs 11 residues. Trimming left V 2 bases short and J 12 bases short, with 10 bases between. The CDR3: CASSYGDRSFF. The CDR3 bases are TGTGCCAGCAGTTACGGGGACCGGTCTTTCTTT.

CDR3 loop: CASSFGGGPNIQYF. Here the CDR3 DNA reads TGTGCCAGCAGCTTCGGGGGAGGCCCCAACATTCAGTACTTC. V gene TRBV7-2 combines with J gene TRBJ2-4; the D gene is possibly TRBD2 (6 bases). The length of the CDR3 is 14 residues. Germline CDR1 reads SGHTA; CDR2 reads FQGNSA. Trimming removed 3 bases at V and 7 bases at J, with 13 bases between.

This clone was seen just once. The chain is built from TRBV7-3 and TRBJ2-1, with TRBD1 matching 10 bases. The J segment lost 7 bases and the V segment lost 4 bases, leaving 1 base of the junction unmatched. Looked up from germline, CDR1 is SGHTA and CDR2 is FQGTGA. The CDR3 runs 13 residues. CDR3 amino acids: CASSSGQGNEQFF. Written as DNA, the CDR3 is TGTGCCAGCAGCTCGGGACAGGGGAATGAGCAGTTCTTC.

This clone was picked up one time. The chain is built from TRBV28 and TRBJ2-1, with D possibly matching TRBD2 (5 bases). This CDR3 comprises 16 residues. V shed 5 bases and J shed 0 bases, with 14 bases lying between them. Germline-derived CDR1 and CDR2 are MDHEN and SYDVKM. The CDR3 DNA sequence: TGTGCCAGCAGTGCCCCCGGGATTTCCTCCTACAATGAGCAGTTCTTC. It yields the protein CASSAPGISSYNEQFF.

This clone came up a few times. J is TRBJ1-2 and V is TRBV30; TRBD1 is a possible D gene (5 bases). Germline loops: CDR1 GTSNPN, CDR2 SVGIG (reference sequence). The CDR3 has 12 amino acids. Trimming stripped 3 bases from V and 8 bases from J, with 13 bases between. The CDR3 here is CAWSWRGQGYTF. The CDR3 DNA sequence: TGTGCCTGGAGCTGGAGGGGTCAGGGCTACACCTTC.

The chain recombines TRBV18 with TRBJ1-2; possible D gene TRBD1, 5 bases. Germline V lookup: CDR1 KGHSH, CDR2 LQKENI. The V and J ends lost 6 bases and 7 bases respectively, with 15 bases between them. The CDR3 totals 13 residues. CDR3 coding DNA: TGTGCCAGCTCTAGGCCGGGGACGGGTGGCTACACCTTC. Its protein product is CASSRPGTGGYTF.

CDR3 DNA sequence: TGTGCCAGCAGTCCCCAACAGGGACCCCAGTACTTC. It translates to CASSPQQGPQYF. The chain recombines TRBV2 with TRBJ2-5; D possibly corresponds to TRBD1 (6 bases). Germline V gene sequence: CDR1 SNHLY, CDR2 FYNNEI. Trimming took 5 bases from V and 9 from J, leaving 13 bases between them. This CDR3 has 12 residues. Variable domain in full (rest from reference TRBV2 and TRBJ2-5): EPEVTQTPSHQVTQMGQEVILRCVPISNHLYFYWYRQILGQKVEFLVSFYNNEISEKSEIFDDQFSVERPDGSNFTLKIRSTKLEDSAMYFCASSPQQGPQYFGPGTRLLVL.

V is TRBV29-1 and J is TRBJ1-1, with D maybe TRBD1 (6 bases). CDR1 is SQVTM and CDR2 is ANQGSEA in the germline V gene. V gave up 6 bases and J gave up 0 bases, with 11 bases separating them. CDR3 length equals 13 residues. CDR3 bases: TGCAGCGTCGAGACAGGAGTGAACACTGAAGCTTTCTTT. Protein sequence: CSVETGVNTEAFF.

Written as DNA, the CDR3 is TGTGCCAGCAGCTTAGGCTTCGACACCGGGGAGCTGTTTTTT. This encodes CASSLGFDTGELFF. The genes are TRBV5-6 and TRBJ2-2; no clear D. This CDR3 has 14 residues. Germline V lookup: CDR1 SGHDT, CDR2 YYEEEE. V was pared by 2 bases and J by 3 bases, with 8 bases between.

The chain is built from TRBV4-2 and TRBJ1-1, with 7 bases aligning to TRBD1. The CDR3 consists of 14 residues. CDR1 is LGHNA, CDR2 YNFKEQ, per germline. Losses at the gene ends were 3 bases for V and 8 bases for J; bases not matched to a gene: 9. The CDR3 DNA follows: TGTGCCAGCAGCCATCTTGAGGGGGCTTACGAAGCTTTCTTT. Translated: CASSHLEGAYEAFF.

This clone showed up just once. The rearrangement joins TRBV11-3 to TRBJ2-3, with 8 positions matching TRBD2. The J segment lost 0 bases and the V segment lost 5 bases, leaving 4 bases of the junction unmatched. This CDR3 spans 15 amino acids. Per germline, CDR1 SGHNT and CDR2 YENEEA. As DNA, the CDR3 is TGTGCCAGCAGCAAGCGGGGGCTTAGCACAGATACGCAGTATTTT. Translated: CASSKRGLSTDTQYF.

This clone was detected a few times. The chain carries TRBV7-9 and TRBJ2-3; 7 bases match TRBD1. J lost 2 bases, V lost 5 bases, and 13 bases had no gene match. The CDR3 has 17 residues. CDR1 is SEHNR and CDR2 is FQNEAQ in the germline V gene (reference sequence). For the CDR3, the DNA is TGTGCCAGCAGCCCCCGGACCGGGACAGATGACACAGATACGCAGTATTTT. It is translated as CASSPRTGTDDTDTQYF.

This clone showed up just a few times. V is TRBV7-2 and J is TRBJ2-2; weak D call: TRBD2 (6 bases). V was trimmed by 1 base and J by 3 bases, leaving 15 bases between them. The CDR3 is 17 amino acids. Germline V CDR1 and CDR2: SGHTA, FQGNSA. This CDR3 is CASSLGAGDWYTGELFF. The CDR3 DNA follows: TGTGCCAGCAGCTTAGGGGCCGGGGACTGGTACACCGGGGAGCTGTTTTTT.

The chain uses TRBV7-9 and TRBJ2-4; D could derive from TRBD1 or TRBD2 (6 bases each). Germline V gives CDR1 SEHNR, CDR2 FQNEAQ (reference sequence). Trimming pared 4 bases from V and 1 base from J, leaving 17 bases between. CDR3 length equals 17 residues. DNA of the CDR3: TGTGCCAGCAGCTGGGGTGGGGGGCGATCTGCCAAAAACATTCAGTACTTC. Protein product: CASSWGGGRSAKNIQYF.

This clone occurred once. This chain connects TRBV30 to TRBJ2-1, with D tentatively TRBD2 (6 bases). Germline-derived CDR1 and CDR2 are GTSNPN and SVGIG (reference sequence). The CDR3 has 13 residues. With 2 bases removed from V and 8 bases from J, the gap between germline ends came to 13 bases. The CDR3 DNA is TGTGCCTGGAGTAGTGGCGGAGGGTATGAGCAGTTCTTC. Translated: CAWSSGGGYEQFF. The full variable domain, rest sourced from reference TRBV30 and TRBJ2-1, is SQTIHQWPATLVQPVGSPLSLECTVEGTSNPNLYWYRQAAGRGLQLLFYSVGIGQISSEVPQNLSASRPQDRQFILSSKKLLLSDSGFYLCAWSSGGGYEQFFGPGTRLTVL.